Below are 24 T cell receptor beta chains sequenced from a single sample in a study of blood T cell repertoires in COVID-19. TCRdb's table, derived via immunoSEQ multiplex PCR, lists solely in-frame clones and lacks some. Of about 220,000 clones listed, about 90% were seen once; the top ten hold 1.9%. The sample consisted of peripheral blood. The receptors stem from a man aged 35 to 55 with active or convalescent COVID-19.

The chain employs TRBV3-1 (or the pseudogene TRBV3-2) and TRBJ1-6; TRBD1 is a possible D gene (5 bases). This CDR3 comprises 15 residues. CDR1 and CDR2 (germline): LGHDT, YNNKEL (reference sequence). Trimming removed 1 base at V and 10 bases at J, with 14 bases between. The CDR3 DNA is TGTGCCAGCAGCCAAGCAGCGGGGGTTGGATCACCCCTCCACTTT. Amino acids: CASSQAAGVGSPLHF.

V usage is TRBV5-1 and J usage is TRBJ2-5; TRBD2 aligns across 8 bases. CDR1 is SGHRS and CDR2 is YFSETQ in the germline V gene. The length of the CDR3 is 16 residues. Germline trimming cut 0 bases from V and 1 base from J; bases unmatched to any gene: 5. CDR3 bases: TGCGCCAGCAGCTTGGAGCCGCGGGGGGCCCAAGAGACCCAGTACTTC. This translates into CASSLEPRGAQETQYF.

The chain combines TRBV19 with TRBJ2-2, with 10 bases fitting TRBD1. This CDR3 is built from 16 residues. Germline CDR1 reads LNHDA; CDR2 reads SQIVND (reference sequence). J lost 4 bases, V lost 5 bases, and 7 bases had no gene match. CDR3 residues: CASSQDRGRVTGELFF. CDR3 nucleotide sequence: TGTGCCAGTAGTCAAGACAGGGGGCGCGTCACCGGGGAGCTGTTTTTT. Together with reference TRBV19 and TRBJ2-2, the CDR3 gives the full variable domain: DGGITQSPKYLFRKEGQNVTLSCEQNLNHDAMYWYRQDPGQGLRLIYYSQIVNDFQKGDIAEGYSVSREKKESFPLTVTSAQKNPTAFYLCASSQDRGRVTGELFFGEGSRLTVL.

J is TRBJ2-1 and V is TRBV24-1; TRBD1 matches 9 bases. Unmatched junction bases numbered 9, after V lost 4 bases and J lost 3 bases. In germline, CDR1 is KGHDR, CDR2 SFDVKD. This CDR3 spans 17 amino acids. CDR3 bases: TGTGCCACCAGTGACCGCGGACAGGGGATGGGCTACAATGAGCAGTTCTTC. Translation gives CATSDRGQGMGYNEQFF.

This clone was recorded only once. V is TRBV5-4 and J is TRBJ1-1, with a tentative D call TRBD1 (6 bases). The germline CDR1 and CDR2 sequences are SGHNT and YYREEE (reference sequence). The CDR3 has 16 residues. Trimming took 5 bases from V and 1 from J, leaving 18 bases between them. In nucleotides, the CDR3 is TGTGCCAGCAGTTTCAGGGGTCAAGGGCGGAACACTGAAGCTTTCTTT. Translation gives CASSFRGQGRNTEAFF.

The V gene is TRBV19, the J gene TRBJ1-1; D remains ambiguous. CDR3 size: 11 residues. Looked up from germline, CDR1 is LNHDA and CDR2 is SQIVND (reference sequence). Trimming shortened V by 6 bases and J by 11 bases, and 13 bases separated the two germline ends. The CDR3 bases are TGTGCCAGTAGGTACCAGGAGGTGGCTTTCTTT. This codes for CASRYQEVAFF.

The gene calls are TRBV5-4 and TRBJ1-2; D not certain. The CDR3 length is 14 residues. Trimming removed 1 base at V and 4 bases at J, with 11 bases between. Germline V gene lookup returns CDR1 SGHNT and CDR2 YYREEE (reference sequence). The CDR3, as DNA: TGTGCCAGCAGCTTGCCCCTGTCGGGCTATGGCTACACCTTC. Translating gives CASSLPLSGYGYTF.

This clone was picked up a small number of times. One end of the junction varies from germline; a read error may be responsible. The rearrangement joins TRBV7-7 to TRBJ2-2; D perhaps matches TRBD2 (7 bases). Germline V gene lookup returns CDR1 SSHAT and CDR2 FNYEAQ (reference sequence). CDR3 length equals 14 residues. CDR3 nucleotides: TGTGCTAGCAGTTGGGGGGGCGACACCGGGGAGCTGTTTTTT. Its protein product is CASSWGGDTGELFF.

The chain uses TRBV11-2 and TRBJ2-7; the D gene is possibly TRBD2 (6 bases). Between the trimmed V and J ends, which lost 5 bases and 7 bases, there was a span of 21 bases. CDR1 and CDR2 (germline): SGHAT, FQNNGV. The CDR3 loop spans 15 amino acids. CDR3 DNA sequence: TGTGCCAGCAGCACGGTCAGGAGGGACGTTTGGGAGCAGTACTTC. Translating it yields CASSTVRRDVWEQYF.

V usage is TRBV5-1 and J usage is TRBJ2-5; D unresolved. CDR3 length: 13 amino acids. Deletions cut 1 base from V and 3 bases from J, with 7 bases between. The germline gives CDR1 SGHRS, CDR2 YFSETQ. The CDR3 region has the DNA TGCGCCAGCAGCTTGCCGCCGGAAGAGACCCAGTACTTC. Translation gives CASSLPPEETQYF.

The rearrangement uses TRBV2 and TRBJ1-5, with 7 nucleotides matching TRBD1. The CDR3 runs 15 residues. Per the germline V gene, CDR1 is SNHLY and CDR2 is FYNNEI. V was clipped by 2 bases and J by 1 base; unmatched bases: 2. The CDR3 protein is CASSENRGSNQPQHF. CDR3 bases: TGTGCCAGCAGTGAAAACAGGGGCAGCAATCAGCCCCAGCATTTT. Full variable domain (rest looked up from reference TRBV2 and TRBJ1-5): EPEVTQTPSHQVTQMGQEVILRCVPISNHLYFYWYRQILGQKVEFLVSFYNNEISEKSEIFDDQFSVERPDGSNFTLKIRSTKLEDSAMYFCASSENRGSNQPQHFGDGTRLSIL.

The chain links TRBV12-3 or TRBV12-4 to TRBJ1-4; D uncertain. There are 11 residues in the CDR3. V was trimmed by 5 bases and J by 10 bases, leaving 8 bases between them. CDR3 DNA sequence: TGTGCCAGCAGTCTGAAGAGAAAACTGTTTTTT. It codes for CASSLKRKLFF.

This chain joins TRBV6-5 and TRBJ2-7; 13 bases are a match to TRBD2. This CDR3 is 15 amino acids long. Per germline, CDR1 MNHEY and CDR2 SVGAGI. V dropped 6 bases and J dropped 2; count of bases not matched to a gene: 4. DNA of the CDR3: TGTGCCAGCAGGAGGACTAGCGGGGGCCCCTACGAGCAGTACTTC. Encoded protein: CASRRTSGGPYEQYF.

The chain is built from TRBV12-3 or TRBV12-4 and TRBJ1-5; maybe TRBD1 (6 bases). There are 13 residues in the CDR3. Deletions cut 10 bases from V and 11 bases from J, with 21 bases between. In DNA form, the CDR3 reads TGTGCCACCCAGGACAGCTCCCAATCGTCCCAGCATTTT. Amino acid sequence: CATQDSSQSSQHF.

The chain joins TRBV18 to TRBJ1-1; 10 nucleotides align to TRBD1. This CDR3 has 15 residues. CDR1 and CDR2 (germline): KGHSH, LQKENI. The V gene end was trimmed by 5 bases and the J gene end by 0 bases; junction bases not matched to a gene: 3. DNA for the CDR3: TGTGCCAGCTCATGGGGACAGGGGATGAACACTGAAGCTTTCTTT. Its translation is CASSWGQGMNTEAFF.

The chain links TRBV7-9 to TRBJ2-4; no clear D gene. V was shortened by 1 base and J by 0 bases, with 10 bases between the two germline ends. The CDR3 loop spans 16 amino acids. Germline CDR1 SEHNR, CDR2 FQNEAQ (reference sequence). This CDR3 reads CASSLEQIRAKNIQYF. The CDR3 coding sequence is TGTGCCAGCAGCTTAGAACAGATCCGAGCCAAAAACATTCAGTACTTC.

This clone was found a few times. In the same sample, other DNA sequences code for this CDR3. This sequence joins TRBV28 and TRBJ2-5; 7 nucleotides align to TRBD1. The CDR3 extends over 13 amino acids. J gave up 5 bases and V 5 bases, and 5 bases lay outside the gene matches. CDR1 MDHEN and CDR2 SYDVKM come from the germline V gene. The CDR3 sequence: CASSDRVPETQYF. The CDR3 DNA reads TGTGCCAGCAGTGACAGGGTGCCGGAGACCCAGTACTTC.

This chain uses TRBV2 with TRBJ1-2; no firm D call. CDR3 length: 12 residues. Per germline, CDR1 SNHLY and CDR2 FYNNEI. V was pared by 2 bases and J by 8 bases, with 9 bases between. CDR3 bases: TGTGCCAGCAGTGAACGGAGCCAGGGCTACACCTTC. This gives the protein CASSERSQGYTF.

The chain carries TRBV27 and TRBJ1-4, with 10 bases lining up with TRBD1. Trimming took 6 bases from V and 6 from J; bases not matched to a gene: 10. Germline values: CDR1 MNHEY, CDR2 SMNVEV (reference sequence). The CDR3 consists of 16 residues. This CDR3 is CASSPFLGTGDEKLFF. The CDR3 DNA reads TGTGCCAGCAGCCCTTTTCTCGGGACAGGGGATGAAAAACTGTTTTTT.

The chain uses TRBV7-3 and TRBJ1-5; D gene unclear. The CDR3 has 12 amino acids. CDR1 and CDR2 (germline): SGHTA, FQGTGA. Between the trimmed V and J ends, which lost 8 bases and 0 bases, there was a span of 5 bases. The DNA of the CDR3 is TGTGCCAGCGGAGATAGCAATCAGCCCCAGCATTTT. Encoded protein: CASGDSNQPQHF. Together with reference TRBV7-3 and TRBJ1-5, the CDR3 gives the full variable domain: GAGVSQTPSNKVTEKGKYVELRCDPISGHTALYWYRQSLGQGPEFLIYFQGTGAADDSGLPNDRFFAVRPEGSVSTLKIQRTERGDSAVYLCASGDSNQPQHFGDGTRLSIL.

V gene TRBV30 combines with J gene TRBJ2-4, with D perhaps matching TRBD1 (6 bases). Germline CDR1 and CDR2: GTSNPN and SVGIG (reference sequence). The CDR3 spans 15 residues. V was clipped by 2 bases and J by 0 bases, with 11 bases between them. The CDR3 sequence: CAWSRTGLAKNIQYF. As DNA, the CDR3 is TGTGCCTGGAGTCGTACAGGGTTAGCCAAAAACATTCAGTACTTC.

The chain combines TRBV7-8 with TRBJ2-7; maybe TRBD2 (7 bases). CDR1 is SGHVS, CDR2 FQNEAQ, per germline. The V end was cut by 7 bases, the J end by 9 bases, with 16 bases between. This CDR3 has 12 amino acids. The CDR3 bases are TGTGCCAGCAAGCGGGCGGGGGCCGTGCAGTACTTC. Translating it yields CASKRAGAVQYF.

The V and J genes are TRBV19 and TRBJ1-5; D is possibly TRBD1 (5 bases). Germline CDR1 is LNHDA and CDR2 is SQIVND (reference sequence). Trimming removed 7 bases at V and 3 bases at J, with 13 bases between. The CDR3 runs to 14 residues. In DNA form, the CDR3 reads TGTGCCAGTACTGTGGGGGGGTTCAATCAGCCCCAGCATTTT. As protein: CASTVGGFNQPQHF.

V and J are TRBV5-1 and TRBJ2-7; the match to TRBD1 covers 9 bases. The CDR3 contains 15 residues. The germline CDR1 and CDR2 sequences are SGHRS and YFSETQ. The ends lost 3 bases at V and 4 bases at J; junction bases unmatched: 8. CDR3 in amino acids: CASSWGRTGVYEQYF. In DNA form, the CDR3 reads TGCGCCAGCAGCTGGGGTCGGACAGGGGTTTACGAGCAGTACTTC.